One sample yielded the 3 T cell receptor beta chains listed below, sequenced in a study of T cell repertoires in cytomegalovirus infection. TCRdb re-called the reads with MiXCR, one entry per CDR3 protein. The repertoire holds 40,000 to 50,000 distinct CDR3 sequences, with 20% to 25% as singletons. These receptors have no identified antigens. Sequenced sample: PBMCs, sequenced either directly or after in vitro stimulation (not recorded which). These receptor sequences come from a human donor in good health (CMV status not recorded). Some clones in this sample may be carry-over from other donors' samples.

There are many counts of this clonotype. This chain uses TRBV2 with TRBJ1-2; D ambiguous. CDR1 is SNHLY and CDR2 is FYNNEI in the germline V gene. The CDR3 covers 12 residues. Trimming removed 3 bases at V and 4 bases at J, with 6 bases between. CDR3 amino acids: CASSETSYGYTF. CDR3 DNA: TGTGCCAGCAGTGAGACAAGCTATGGCTACACCTTC.

This chain joins TRBV28 and TRBJ2-7, with TRBD2 matching 7 bases. CDR3 length: 14 amino acids. V lost 5 bases and J lost 3; bases outside the gene matches: 7. CDR1 is MDHEN, CDR2 SYDVKM, per germline. The CDR3 DNA follows: TGTGCCAGCAGTATACCTCGCGGGGGCTACGAGCAGTACTTC. Protein: CASSIPRGGYEQYF.

The chain joins TRBV13 to TRBJ1-1; D unclear. V dropped 3 bases and J dropped 5 bases, with 7 bases sitting between them. Germline V gives CDR1 PRHDT, CDR2 FYEKMQ (reference sequence). The CDR3 has 12 amino acids. CDR3 in amino acids: CASSFGETEAFF. The CDR3 DNA follows: TGTGCCAGCAGCTTCGGGGAGACTGAAGCTTTCTTT.